The clone carrying this TCR beta chain occurred a few times. The antigen is unknown. This sample stems from a study of response to subunit inactivated influenza vaccine. TCRdb analysed the RT-PCR reads with MiXCR anew, one entry per CDR3 protein. This table has over 400,000 distinct CDR3 sequences, around 9.9% appearing once. The CDR3 covers 15 residues. V lost 4 bases to trimming and J lost 0 bases, with 11 bases between them. CDR1 and CDR2 from the germline V gene are LGHNA and YNFKEQ. General study findings and limits: Each seasonal flu vaccination may recruit only limited new T cells, authors suggested.

Here the sequenced sample was PBMCs from blood, taken 45 days after vaccination. This sequence joins TRBV4-2 and TRBJ2-3; D is unresolved. The TCR sequence derives from a man aged 45 to 65 who received an inactivated influenza vaccine. CDR3: CASSRSAYSTDTQYF. The CDR3 DNA is TGTGCCAGCAGCCGGTCAGCGTATAGCACAGATACGCAGTATTTT.